Listed below are T cell receptor beta chains from one sample, sequenced in a study of blood T cell repertoires in COVID-19. The table came from immunoSEQ multiplex PCR; TCRdb's copy has only in-frame clones and leaves some out. Of 89,000 or so clones listed, more than 90% are singletons. Source material: peripheral blood. These receptors were collected from a human donor with active COVID-19. The donor label of this sample is uncertain. Each CDR3 is given with its conserved first and last residue. The D gene is left open where the match is weak. Clone size is given for some rows only: seen once, a few or many times, or a class if the clone is expanded.

clone_size: .
j_call: TRBJ2-3
d_call: .
v_call: TRBV6-5
cdr3_aa: CASGRGVIADTQYF
cdr3_nt: TGTGCCAGTGGCAGGGGTGTAATCGCAGATACGCAGTATTTT

clone_size: .
j_call: TRBJ1-5
d_call: .
v_call: TRBV19
cdr3_aa: CASSTAGMRGQPQHF
cdr3_nt: TGTGCCAGTAGTACGGCGGGGATGAGAGGACAGCCCCAGCATTTT

clone_size: .
j_call: TRBJ1-1
d_call: TRBD1
v_call: TRBV3-1/TRBV3-2
cdr3_aa: CASSQGQGSKAFF
cdr3_nt: TGTGCCAGCAGCCAGGGACAGGGAAGTAAGGCTTTCTTT

clone_size: .
j_call: TRBJ2-7
d_call: TRBD1
v_call: TRBV11-3
cdr3_aa: CASSRDSSSSYEQYF
cdr3_nt: TGTGCCAGCAGCCGGGACAGCTCGAGCTCCTACGAGCAGTACTTC

clone_size: .
j_call: TRBJ2-3
d_call: TRBD2
v_call: TRBV7-9
cdr3_aa: CASSSGLVNTDTQYF
cdr3_nt: TGTGCCAGCAGCTCGGGACTAGTGAACACAGATACGCAGTATTTT

clone_size: .
j_call: TRBJ1-2
d_call: .
v_call: TRBV3-1/TRBV3-2
cdr3_aa: CASSQAGVNYGYTF
cdr3_nt: TGTGCCAGCAGCCAAGCCGGGGTCAACTATGGCTACACCTTC

clone_size: .
j_call: TRBJ2-7
d_call: TRBD2
v_call: TRBV19
cdr3_aa: CASSIGAGVYEQYF
cdr3_nt: TGTGCCAGTAGTATTGGTGCGGGAGTTTACGAGCAGTACTTC

clone_size: .
j_call: TRBJ1-4
d_call: TRBD1
v_call: TRBV10-3
cdr3_aa: CAISDSRTLDRYSSGLFF
cdr3_nt: TGTGCCATCAGTGATTCGCGTACCTTGGACAGGTACTCGTCTGGACTGTTTTTT

clone_size: .
j_call: TRBJ2-7
d_call: .
v_call: TRBV7-9
cdr3_aa: CASSLAGGNEQYF
cdr3_nt: TGTGCCAGCAGCTTAGCCGGAGGAAACGAGCAGTACTTC

clone_size: .
j_call: TRBJ2-1
d_call: TRBD2
v_call: TRBV7-2
cdr3_aa: CASSYGLAGMYNEQFF
cdr3_nt: TGTGCCAGCAGCTACGGACTAGCGGGAATGTACAATGAGCAGTTCTTC

clone_size: .
j_call: TRBJ2-1
d_call: TRBD2
v_call: TRBV4-1
cdr3_aa: CASSPGERGNYNEQFF
cdr3_nt: TGCGCCAGCAGCCCCGGCGAGCGGGGGAACTACAATGAGCAGTTCTTC

clone_size: .
j_call: TRBJ1-2
d_call: TRBD1
v_call: TRBV10-3
cdr3_aa: CAISATGTGGLDTF
cdr3_nt: TGTGCCATCAGTGCGACCGGGACAGGAGGTTTGGACACCTTC

clone_size: .
j_call: TRBJ2-7
d_call: TRBD1
v_call: TRBV12-3/TRBV12-4
cdr3_aa: CASSEGQIYEQYF
cdr3_nt: TGTGCCAGCAGTGAGGGACAGATTTACGAGCAGTACTTC

clone_size: .
j_call: TRBJ1-2
d_call: .
v_call: TRBV12-3/TRBV12-4
cdr3_aa: CASSLAEGGYTF
cdr3_nt: TGTGCCAGCAGTTTAGCGGAGGGAGGCTACACCTTC

clone_size: .
j_call: TRBJ1-1
d_call: .
v_call: TRBV6-6
cdr3_aa: CASTYSGPGDTEAFF
cdr3_nt: TGTGCCAGCACTTATTCGGGACCGGGGGACACTGAAGCTTTCTTT

clone_size: .
j_call: TRBJ2-5
d_call: TRBD2
v_call: TRBV27
cdr3_aa: CASSSGLALGTQYF
cdr3_nt: TGTGCCAGCAGTTCGGGACTAGCTCTGGGGACCCAGTACTTC

clone_size: .
j_call: TRBJ1-1
d_call: .
v_call: TRBV5-1
cdr3_aa: CASSSDTEAFF
cdr3_nt: TGCGCCAGCAGCTCGGACACTGAAGCTTTCTTT

clone_size: .
j_call: TRBJ2-5
d_call: TRBD2
v_call: TRBV5-1
cdr3_aa: CASSLLAGVQETQYF
cdr3_nt: TGCGCCAGCAGCTTATTAGCGGGGGTACAAGAGACCCAGTACTTC

clone_size: .
j_call: TRBJ2-7
d_call: TRBD2
v_call: TRBV28
cdr3_aa: CASRELAAAYEQYF
cdr3_nt: TGTGCCAGCAGGGAACTAGCGGCTGCCTACGAGCAGTACTTC

clone_size: .
j_call: TRBJ2-5
d_call: TRBD2
v_call: TRBV9
cdr3_aa: CASSGRLAGGLETQYF
cdr3_nt: TGTGCCAGCAGCGGCAGACTAGCGGGGGGGCTAGAGACCCAGTACTTC

clone_size: once
j_call: TRBJ1-2
d_call: .
v_call: TRBV25-1
cdr3_aa: CASSEFGGKGLNGYTF
cdr3_nt: TGTGCCAGCAGTGAATTTGGGGGGAAAGGGTTGAATGGCTACACCTTC

clone_size: .
j_call: TRBJ2-3
d_call: .
v_call: TRBV5-1
cdr3_aa: CASRPPPGTDTQYF
cdr3_nt: TGCGCCAGCCGACCCCCTCCGGGGACAGATACGCAGTATTTT

clone_size: .
j_call: TRBJ1-5
d_call: TRBD1
v_call: TRBV27
cdr3_aa: CASSFGTGGNQPQHF
cdr3_nt: TGTGCCAGCAGTTTTGGGACAGGGGGGAATCAGCCCCAGCATTTT

clone_size: .
j_call: TRBJ1-1
d_call: TRBD1
v_call: TRBV5-6
cdr3_aa: CASSPRAGTGGTEAFF
cdr3_nt: TGTGCCAGCAGCCCCCGGGCCGGGACAGGGGGCACTGAAGCTTTCTTT

clone_size: .
j_call: TRBJ2-3
d_call: .
v_call: TRBV5-1
cdr3_aa: CASSLPQGTTDTQYF
cdr3_nt: TGCGCCAGCAGCTTACCCCAGGGGACCACAGATACGCAGTATTTT

clone_size: .
j_call: TRBJ2-2
d_call: TRBD2
v_call: TRBV28
cdr3_aa: CASGQPSGITGELFF
cdr3_nt: TGTGCCAGCGGCCAGCCTAGCGGGATTACCGGGGAGCTGTTTTTT

clone_size: .
j_call: TRBJ1-2
d_call: TRBD1
v_call: TRBV5-6
cdr3_aa: CASSQGQVNYGYTF
cdr3_nt: TGTGCCAGCAGCCAAGGACAGGTTAACTATGGCTACACCTTC

clone_size: once
j_call: TRBJ2-5
d_call: .
v_call: TRBV9
cdr3_aa: CASSVSQQETQYF
cdr3_nt: TGTGCCAGCAGCGTAAGTCAGCAAGAGACCCAGTACTTC

clone_size: .
j_call: TRBJ1-1
d_call: TRBD1
v_call: TRBV25-1
cdr3_aa: CASSESRDRVDTEAFF
cdr3_nt: TGTGCCAGCAGTGAATCCCGGGACAGGGTGGACACTGAAGCTTTCTTT

clone_size: few
j_call: TRBJ2-5
d_call: .
v_call: TRBV7-9
cdr3_aa: CASSLGAGETQYF
cdr3_nt: TGTGCCAGCAGCTTAGGGGCCGGAGAGACCCAGTACTTC

clone_size: .
j_call: TRBJ2-3
d_call: TRBD2
v_call: TRBV3-1/TRBV3-2
cdr3_aa: CASSSPGLAGADTQYF
cdr3_nt: TGTGCCAGCAGCTCGCCGGGACTAGCGGGCGCAGATACGCAGTATTTT

clone_size: .
j_call: TRBJ2-1
d_call: .
v_call: TRBV4-1
cdr3_aa: CASSLTSGNEQFF
cdr3_nt: TGCGCCAGCAGCCTGACTAGTGGCAATGAGCAGTTCTTC

clone_size: .
j_call: TRBJ1-5
d_call: .
v_call: TRBV6-2/TRBV6-3
cdr3_aa: CASSRGGGNQPQHF
cdr3_nt: TGTGCCAGCAGTAGGGGTGGGGGCAATCAGCCCCAGCATTTT

clone_size: .
j_call: TRBJ1-2
d_call: TRBD1
v_call: TRBV7-2
cdr3_aa: CASRTTGDYGYTF
cdr3_nt: TGTGCCAGCAGGACCACAGGGGATTATGGCTACACCTTC

clone_size: .
j_call: TRBJ2-7
d_call: .
v_call: TRBV15
cdr3_aa: CATSSGTTESGEQYF
cdr3_nt: TGTGCCACCAGCAGTGGGACAACGGAATCGGGCGAGCAGTACTTC

clone_size: .
j_call: TRBJ2-7
d_call: TRBD2
v_call: TRBV19
cdr3_aa: CASSILAGDPYEQYF
cdr3_nt: TGTGCCAGTAGTATCTTAGCGGGAGATCCCTACGAGCAGTACTTC

clone_size: .
j_call: TRBJ2-6
d_call: .
v_call: TRBV21-1
cdr3_aa: CASSDNGTDPGANVLTF
cdr3_nt: TGTGCCAGCAGCGACAATGGGACAGATCCTGGGGCCAACGTCCTGACTTTC

clone_size: .
j_call: TRBJ1-2
d_call: TRBD1
v_call: TRBV29-1
cdr3_aa: CSVDPGQGVTVGGYTF
cdr3_nt: TGCAGCGTTGATCCGGGACAGGGGGTGACGGTCGGTGGCTACACCTTC

clone_size: .
j_call: TRBJ2-1
d_call: TRBD2
v_call: TRBV28
cdr3_aa: CASSPTRGRGTSGSVDEQFF
cdr3_nt: TGTGCCAGCAGCCCAACCCGGGGCCGCGGGACTAGCGGGAGTGTTGATGAGCAGTTCTTC

clone_size: .
j_call: TRBJ1-3
d_call: .
v_call: TRBV11-2
cdr3_aa: CASSLDSGTYSGNTIYF
cdr3_nt: TGTGCCAGCAGCTTAGACAGCGGGACCTACTCTGGAAACACCATATATTTT

clone_size: .
j_call: TRBJ2-3
d_call: .
v_call: TRBV6-5
cdr3_aa: CASRNEGTDTQYF
cdr3_nt: TGTGCCAGCAGGAACGAGGGCACAGATACGCAGTATTTT

clone_size: once
j_call: TRBJ2-3
d_call: TRBD2
v_call: TRBV7-2
cdr3_aa: CASSFKVGGPFMDTQYF
cdr3_nt: TGTGCCAGCAGCTTTAAGGTGGGAGGGCCCTTTATGGATACGCAGTATTTT

clone_size: .
j_call: TRBJ1-1
d_call: .
v_call: TRBV4-1
cdr3_aa: CASSLAENTEAFF
cdr3_nt: TGCGCCAGCAGCCTAGCAGAGAACACTGAAGCTTTCTTT

clone_size: .
j_call: TRBJ2-7
d_call: .
v_call: TRBV27
cdr3_aa: CASRGVPQTLQYF
cdr3_nt: TGTGCCAGCAGAGGTGTCCCTCAGACACTTCAGTACTTC

clone_size: .
j_call: TRBJ2-7
d_call: .
v_call: TRBV10-3
cdr3_aa: CAISDRVSYEQYF
cdr3_nt: TGTGCCATCAGTGATCGGGTCTCCTACGAGCAGTACTTC

clone_size: .
j_call: TRBJ2-7
d_call: TRBD1
v_call: TRBV10-3
cdr3_aa: CAISEWDRVRYEQYF
cdr3_nt: TGTGCCATCAGTGAGTGGGACAGGGTGCGGTACGAGCAGTACTTC

clone_size: .
j_call: TRBJ2-3
d_call: .
v_call: TRBV5-1
cdr3_aa: CASRFPGRTSTDTQYF
cdr3_nt: TGCGCCAGCAGATTCCCGGGAAGAACTAGCACAGATACGCAGTATTTT

clone_size: .
j_call: TRBJ2-1
d_call: .
v_call: TRBV6-6
cdr3_aa: CASSYRGGHNEQFF
cdr3_nt: TGTGCCAGCAGTTACAGGGGGGGGCACAATGAGCAGTTCTTC

clone_size: .
j_call: TRBJ2-4
d_call: .
v_call: TRBV9
cdr3_aa: CASSVDPLDSLAKNIQYF
cdr3_nt: TGTGCCAGCAGCGTAGACCCCCTGGACAGCCTAGCCAAAAACATTCAGTACTTC

clone_size: few
j_call: TRBJ2-7
d_call: .
v_call: TRBV9
cdr3_aa: CASSVGDTYEQYF
cdr3_nt: TGTGCCAGCAGCGTAGGGGACACATACGAGCAGTACTTC

clone_size: .
j_call: TRBJ1-1
d_call: .
v_call: TRBV3-1/TRBV3-2
cdr3_aa: CASSPAGWYNTEAFF
cdr3_nt: TGTGCCAGCAGCCCCGCAGGGTGGTATAACACTGAAGCTTTCTTT

clone_size: .
j_call: TRBJ1-2
d_call: .
v_call: TRBV19
cdr3_aa: CASSIYEGGPYGYTF
cdr3_nt: TGTGCCAGTAGTATATACGAGGGCGGGCCCTATGGCTACACCTTC

clone_size: .
j_call: TRBJ1-2
d_call: .
v_call: TRBV5-6
cdr3_aa: CASSLVTGSYGYTF
cdr3_nt: TGTGCCAGCAGCTTGGTTACCGGGAGCTATGGCTACACCTTC

clone_size: .
j_call: TRBJ1-2
d_call: .
v_call: TRBV6-5
cdr3_aa: CASSQGGGSYGYTF
cdr3_nt: TGTGCCAGCAGCCAAGGGGGAGGGTCCTATGGCTACACCTTC

clone_size: .
j_call: TRBJ1-1
d_call: .
v_call: TRBV10-2
cdr3_aa: CASSEGQGVDTEAFF
cdr3_nt: TGCGCCAGCAGTGAGGGGCAGGGTGTGGACACTGAAGCTTTCTTT

clone_size: once
j_call: TRBJ2-7
d_call: .
v_call: TRBV7-6
cdr3_aa: CASSPAGPTLYEQYF
cdr3_nt: TGTGCCAGCAGCCCGGCGGGGCCTACACTCTACGAGCAGTACTTC

clone_size: .
j_call: TRBJ2-7
d_call: TRBD2
v_call: TRBV4-1
cdr3_aa: CASSLIGTSGYEQYF
cdr3_nt: TGCGCCAGCAGCCTCATCGGGACTAGCGGCTACGAGCAGTACTTC

clone_size: .
j_call: TRBJ2-7
d_call: .
v_call: TRBV11-2
cdr3_aa: CASSLGQVYEQYF
cdr3_nt: TGTGCCAGCAGCTTAGGCCAGGTCTACGAGCAGTACTTC